This T cell receptor beta chain was recorded in a study of PD-L1 blockade in urothelial cancer. Repertoires were generated with immunoSEQ multiplex PCR, while TCRdb's copy carries only in-frame clones and drops some. Of around 40,000 clones listed, 65% to 85% are singletons. Germline V gene lookup returns CDR1 SGHTA and CDR2 FQGNSA. Trimming cost V 2 bases and J 3 bases; bases outside gene matches: 10. The CDR3 is 16 residues long. The specimen comprised PBMCs, sampled around atezolizumab (anti-PD-L1) treatment. The rearrangement joins TRBV7-2 to TRBJ2-7; 7 bases are a match to TRBD1. The TCR comes from a man in his fifties or sixties with urothelial cancer. The CDR3 region is CASSLFSPGQDYEQYF. CDR3 bases: TGTGCCAGCAGCTTATTTAGTCCCGGACAGGACTACGAGCAGTACTTC. Based on the CDR3 plus reference TRBV7-2 and TRBJ2-7, the full variable domain is GAGVSQSPSNKVTEKGKDVELRCDPISGHTALYWYRQSLGQGLEFLIYFQGNSAPDKSGLPSDRFSAERTGGSVSTLTIQRTQQEDSAVYLCASSLFSPGQDYEQYFGPGTRLTVT.